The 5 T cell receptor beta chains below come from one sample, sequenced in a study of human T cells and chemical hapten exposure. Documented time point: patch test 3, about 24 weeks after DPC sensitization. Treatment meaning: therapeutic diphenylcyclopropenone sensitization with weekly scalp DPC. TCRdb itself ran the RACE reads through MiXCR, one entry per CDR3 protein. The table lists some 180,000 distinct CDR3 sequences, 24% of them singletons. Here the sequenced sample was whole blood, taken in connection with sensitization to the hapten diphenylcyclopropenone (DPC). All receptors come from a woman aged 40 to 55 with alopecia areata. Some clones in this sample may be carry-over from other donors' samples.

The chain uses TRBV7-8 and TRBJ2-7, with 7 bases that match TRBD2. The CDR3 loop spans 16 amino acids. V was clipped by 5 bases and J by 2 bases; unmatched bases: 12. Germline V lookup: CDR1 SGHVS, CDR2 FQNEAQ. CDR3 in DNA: TGTGCCAGCAGCCTCCGGTCAGGGAGGGCCGCCTACGAGCAGTACTTC. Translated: CASSLRSGRAAYEQYF.

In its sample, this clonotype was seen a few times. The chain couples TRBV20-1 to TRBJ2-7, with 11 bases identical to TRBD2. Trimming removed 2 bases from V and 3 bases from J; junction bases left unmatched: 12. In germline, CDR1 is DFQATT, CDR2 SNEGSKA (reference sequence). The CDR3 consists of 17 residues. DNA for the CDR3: TGCAGTGCTAGACGGCTAGCGGGAGGACCACGGGACTACGAGCAGTACTTC. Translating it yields CSARRLAGGPRDYEQYF.

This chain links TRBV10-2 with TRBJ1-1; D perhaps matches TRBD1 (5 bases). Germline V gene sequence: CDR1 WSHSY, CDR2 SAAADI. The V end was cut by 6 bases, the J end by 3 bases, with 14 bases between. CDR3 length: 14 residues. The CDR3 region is CASRGTLGYTEAFF. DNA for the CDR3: TGCGCCAGCAGGGGGACTTTAGGATACACTGAAGCTTTCTTT.

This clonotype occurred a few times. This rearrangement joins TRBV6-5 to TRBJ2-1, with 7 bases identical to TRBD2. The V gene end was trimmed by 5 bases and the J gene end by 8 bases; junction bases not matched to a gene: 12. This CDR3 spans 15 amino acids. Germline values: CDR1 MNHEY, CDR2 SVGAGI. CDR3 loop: CASSVVTSPQHEQFF. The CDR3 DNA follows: TGTGCCAGCAGTGTCGTGACTAGCCCCCAGCATGAGCAGTTCTTC.

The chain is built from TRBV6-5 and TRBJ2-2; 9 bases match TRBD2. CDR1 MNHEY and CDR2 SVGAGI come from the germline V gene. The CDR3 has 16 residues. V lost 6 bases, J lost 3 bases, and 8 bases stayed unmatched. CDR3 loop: CASRPSGTADTGELFF. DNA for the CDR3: TGTGCCAGCAGGCCTAGCGGGACAGCGGACACCGGGGAGCTGTTTTTT.